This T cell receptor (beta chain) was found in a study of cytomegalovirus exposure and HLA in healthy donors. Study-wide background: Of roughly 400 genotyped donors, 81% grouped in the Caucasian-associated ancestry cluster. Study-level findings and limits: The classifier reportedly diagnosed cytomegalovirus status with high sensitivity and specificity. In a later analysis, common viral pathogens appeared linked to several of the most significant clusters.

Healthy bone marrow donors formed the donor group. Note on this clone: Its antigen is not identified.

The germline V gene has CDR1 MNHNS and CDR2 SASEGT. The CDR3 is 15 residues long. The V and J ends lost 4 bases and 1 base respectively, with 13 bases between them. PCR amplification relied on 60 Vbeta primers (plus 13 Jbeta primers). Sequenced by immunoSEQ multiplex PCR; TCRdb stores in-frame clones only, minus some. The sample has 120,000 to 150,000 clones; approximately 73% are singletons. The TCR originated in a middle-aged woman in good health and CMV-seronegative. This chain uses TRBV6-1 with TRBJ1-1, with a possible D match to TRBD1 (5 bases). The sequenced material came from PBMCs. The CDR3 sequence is CASSVEGLANTEAFF. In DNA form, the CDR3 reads TGTGCCAGCAGTGTGGAGGGACTTGCGAACACTGAAGCTTTCTTT.